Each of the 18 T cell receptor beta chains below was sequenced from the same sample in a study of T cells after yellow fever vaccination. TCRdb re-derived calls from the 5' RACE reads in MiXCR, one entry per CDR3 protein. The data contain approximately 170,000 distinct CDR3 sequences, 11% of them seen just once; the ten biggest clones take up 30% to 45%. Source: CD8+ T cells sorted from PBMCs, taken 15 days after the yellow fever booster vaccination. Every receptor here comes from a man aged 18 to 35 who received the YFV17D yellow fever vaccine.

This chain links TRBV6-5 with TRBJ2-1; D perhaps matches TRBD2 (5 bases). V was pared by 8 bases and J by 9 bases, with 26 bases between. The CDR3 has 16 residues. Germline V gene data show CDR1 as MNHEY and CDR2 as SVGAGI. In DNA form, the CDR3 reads TGTGCCAGCGGCCTGAGTCACCTCAGAGGGAGAAGTGAGCAGTTCTTC. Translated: CASGLSHLRGRSEQFF.

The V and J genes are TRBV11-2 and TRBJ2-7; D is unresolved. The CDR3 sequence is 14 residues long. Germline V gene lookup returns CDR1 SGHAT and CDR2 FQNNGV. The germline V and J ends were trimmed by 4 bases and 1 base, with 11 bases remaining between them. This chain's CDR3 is CASSYPPESYEQYF. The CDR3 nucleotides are TGTGCCAGCAGCTACCCGCCAGAGTCCTACGAGCAGTACTTC. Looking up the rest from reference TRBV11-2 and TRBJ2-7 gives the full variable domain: EAGVAQSPRYKIIEKRQSVAFWCNPISGHATLYWYQQILGQGPKLLIQFQNNGVVDDSQLPKDRFSAERLKGVDSTLKIQPAKLEDSAVYLCASSYPPESYEQYFGPGTRLTVT.

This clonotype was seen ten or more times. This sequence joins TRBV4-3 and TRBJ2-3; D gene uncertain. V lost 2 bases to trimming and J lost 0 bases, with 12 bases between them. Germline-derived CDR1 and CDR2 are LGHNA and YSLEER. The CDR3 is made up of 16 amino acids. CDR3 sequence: CASSQSPWSSTDTQYF. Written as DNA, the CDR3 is TGCGCCAGCAGCCAATCCCCTTGGTCTAGCACAGATACGCAGTATTTT.

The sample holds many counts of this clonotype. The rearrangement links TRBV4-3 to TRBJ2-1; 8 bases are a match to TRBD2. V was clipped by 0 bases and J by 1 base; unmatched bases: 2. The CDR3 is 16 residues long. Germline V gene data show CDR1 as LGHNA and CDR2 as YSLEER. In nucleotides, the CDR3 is TGCGCCAGCAGCCAAGAACTAGCGGAATCCTACAATGAGCAGTTCTTC. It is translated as CASSQELAESYNEQFF.

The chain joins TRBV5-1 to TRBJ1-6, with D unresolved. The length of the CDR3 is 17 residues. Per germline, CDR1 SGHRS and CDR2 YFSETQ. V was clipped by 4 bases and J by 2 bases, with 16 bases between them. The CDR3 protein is CASSKHRNPPYNSPLHF. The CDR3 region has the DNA TGCGCCAGCAGCAAACACCGGAATCCGCCCTATAATTCACCCCTCCACTTT.

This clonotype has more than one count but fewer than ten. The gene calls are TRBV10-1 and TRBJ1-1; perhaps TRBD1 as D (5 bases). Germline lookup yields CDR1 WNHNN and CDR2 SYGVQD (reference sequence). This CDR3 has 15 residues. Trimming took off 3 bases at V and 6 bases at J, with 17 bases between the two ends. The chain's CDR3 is CASSDLQDQGAEAFF. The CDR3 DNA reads TGCGCCAGCAGTGACTTACAGGATCAAGGGGCTGAAGCTTTCTTT.

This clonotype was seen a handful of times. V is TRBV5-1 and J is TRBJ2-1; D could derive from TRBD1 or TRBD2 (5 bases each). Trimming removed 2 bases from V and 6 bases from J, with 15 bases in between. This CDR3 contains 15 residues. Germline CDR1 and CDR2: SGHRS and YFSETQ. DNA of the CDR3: TGCGCCAGCAGCTTTCGGTGGGGGACCTCCAATGAGCAGTTCTTC. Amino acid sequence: CASSFRWGTSNEQFF.

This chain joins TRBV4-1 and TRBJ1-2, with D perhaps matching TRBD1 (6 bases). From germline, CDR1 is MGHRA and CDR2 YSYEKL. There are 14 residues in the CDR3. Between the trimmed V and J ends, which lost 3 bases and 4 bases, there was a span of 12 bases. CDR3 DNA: TGCGCCAGCAGCCAGCAGACAGGAGCCTATGGCTACACCTTC. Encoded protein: CASSQQTGAYGYTF.

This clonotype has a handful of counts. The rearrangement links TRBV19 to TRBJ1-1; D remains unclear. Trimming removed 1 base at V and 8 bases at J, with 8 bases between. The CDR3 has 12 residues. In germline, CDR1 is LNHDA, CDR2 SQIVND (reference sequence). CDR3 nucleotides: TGTGCCAGTAGTATAGGGGCAGGCGAAGCTTTCTTT. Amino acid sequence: CASSIGAGEAFF.

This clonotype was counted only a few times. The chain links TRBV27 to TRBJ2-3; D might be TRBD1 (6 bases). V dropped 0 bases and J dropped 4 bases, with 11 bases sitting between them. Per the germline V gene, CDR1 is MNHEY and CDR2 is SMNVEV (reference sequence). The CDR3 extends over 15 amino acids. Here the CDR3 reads CASSLSPGEPDTQYF. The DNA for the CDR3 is TGTGCCAGCAGTTTATCTCCAGGGGAGCCAGATACGCAGTATTTT.

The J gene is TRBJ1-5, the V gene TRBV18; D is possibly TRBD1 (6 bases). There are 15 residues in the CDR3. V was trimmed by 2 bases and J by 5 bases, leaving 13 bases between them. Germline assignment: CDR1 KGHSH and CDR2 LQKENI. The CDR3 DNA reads TGTGCCAGCTCACCATCTCCGGGGGCTGATCAGCCCCAGCATTTT. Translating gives CASSPSPGADQPQHF.

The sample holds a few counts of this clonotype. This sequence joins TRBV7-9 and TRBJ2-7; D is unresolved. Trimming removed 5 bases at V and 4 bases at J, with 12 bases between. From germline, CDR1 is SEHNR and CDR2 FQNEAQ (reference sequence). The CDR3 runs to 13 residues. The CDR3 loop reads CASSPIGLYEQYV. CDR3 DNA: TGTGCCAGCAGCCCTATCGGGCTATACGAGCAGTACGTC.

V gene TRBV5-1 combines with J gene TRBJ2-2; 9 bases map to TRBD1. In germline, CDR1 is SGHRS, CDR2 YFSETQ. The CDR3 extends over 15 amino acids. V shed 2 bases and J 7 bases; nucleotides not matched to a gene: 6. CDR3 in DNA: TGCGCCAGCAGCTTCAGGGACAGGGCAATCGGGGAGCTGTTTTTT. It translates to CASSFRDRAIGELFF. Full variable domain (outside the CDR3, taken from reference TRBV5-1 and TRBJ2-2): KAGVTQTPRYLIKTRGQQVTLSCSPISGHRSVSWYQQTPGQGLQFLFEYFSETQRNKGNFPGRFSGRQFSNSRSEMNVSTLELGDSALYLCASSFRDRAIGELFFGEGSRLTVL.

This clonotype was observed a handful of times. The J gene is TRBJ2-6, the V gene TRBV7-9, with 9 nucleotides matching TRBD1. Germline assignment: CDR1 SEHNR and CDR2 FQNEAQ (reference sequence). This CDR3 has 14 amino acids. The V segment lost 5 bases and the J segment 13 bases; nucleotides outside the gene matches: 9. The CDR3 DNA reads TGTGCCAGCAGCCCTGGACAGGGGCGCGGTGTCCTGACTTTC. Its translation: CASSPGQGRGVLTF.

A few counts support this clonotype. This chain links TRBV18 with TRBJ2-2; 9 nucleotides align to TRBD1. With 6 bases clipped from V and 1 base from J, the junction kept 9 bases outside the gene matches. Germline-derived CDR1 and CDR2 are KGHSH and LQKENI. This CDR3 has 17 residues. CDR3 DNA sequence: TGTGCCAGCTCGCCATCACAGGGGGCGATGAACACCGGGGAGCTGTTTTTT. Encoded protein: CASSPSQGAMNTGELFF.

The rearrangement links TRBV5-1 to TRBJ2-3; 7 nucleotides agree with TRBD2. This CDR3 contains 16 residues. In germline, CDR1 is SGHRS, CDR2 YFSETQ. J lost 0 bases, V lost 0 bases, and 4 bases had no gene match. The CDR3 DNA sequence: TGCGCCAGCAGCTTGGCGTCGGGGGGTAGCACAGATACGCAGTATTTT. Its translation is CASSLASGGSTDTQYF.

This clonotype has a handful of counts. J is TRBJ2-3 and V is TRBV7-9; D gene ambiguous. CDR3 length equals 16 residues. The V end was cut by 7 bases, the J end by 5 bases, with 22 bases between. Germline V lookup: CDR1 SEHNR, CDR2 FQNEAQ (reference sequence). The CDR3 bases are TGTGCCAGCATGTGGATGATCGGTGGGCGGTTAGATACGCAGTATTTT. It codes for CASMWMIGGRLDTQYF. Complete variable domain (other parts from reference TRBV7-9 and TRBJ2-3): DTGVSQNPRHKITKRGQNVTFRCDPISEHNRLYWYRQTLGQGPEFLTYFQNEAQLEKSRLLSDRFSAERPKGSFSTLEIQRTEQGDSAMYLCASMWMIGGRLDTQYFGPGTRLTVL.

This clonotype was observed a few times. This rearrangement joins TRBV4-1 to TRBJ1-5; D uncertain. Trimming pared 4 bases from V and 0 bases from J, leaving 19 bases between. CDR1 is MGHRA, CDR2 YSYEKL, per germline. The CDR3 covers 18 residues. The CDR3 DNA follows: TGCGCCAGCAGCCCAACGGCGTATCCCCTTTATAGCAATCAGCCCCAGCATTTT. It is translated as CASSPTAYPLYSNQPQHF.